Included here is one T cell receptor (beta chain) sequence, with context. What it binds is not known. These data come from a study of CD8 T cells in ankylosing spondylitis. Study conclusions and caveats: Earlier work had already found some motif variants in reactive arthritis synovial fluid and blood. Within matched ankylosing spondylitis synovial fluid, disease-linked clones were reportedly significantly enriched. Ankylosing spondylitis blood appeared to be characterized by a TCR beta motif of under ten highly homologous variants. The authors found the disease-linked clones to be CD8+ and relatively rare in peripheral blood.

With molecular barcodes, quantitative 5'-RACE was used to make the TCR beta libraries. From the 5' RACE reads, TCRdb called clonotypes with MiXCR, one entry per CDR3 protein. The sample has around 890,000 distinct CDR3 sequences; roughly 12% are singletons. This CDR3 has 12 residues. Per the germline V gene, CDR1 is SGHTA and CDR2 is FQGNSA. V was clipped by 3 bases and J by 7 bases, with 9 bases between them. The V call is TRBV7-2, the J call TRBJ1-2, with D uncertain. Sample: blood, either unsorted or a sorted T cell fraction (not recorded which). The origin of this receptor is a male donor with ankylosing spondylitis. Here the CDR3 reads CASSLIGGGYTF. The CDR3 nucleotides read TGTGCCAGCAGCTTGATTGGCGGTGGCTACACCTTC. Full variable domain (missing parts from reference TRBV7-2 and TRBJ1-2): GAGVSQSPSNKVTEKGKDVELRCDPISGHTALYWYRQSLGQGLEFLIYFQGNSAPDKSGLPSDRFSAERTGGSVSTLTIQRTQQEDSAVYLCASSLIGGGYTFGSGTRLTVV.